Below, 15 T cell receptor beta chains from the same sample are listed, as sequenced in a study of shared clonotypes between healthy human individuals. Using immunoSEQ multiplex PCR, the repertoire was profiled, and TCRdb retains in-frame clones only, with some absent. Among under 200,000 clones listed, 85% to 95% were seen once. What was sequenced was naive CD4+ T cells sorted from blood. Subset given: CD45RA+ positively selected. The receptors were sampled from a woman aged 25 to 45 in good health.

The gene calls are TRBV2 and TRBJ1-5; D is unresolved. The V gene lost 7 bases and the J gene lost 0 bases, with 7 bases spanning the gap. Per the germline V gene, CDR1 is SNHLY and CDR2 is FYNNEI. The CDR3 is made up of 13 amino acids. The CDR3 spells CASKADSNQPQHF. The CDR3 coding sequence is TGTGCCAGCAAGGCGGATAGCAATCAGCCCCAGCATTTT.

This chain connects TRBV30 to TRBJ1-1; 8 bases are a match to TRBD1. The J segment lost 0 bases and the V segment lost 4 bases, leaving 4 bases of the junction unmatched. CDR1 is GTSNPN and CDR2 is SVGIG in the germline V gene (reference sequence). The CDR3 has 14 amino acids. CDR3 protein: CAWNPGQVNTEAFF. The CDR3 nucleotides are TGTGCCTGGAATCCGGGACAGGTGAACACTGAAGCTTTCTTT.

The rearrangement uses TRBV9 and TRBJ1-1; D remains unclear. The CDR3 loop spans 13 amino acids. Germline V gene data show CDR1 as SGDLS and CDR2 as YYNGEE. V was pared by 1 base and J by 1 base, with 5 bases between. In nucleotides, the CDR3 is TGTGCCAGCAGCGTAACTTCGAACACTGAAGCTTTCTTT. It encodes CASSVTSNTEAFF.

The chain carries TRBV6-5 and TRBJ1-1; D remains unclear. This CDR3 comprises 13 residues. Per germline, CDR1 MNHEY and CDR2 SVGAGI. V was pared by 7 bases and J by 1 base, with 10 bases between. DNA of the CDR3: TGTGCCAGCAAGGGCCTTACGAACACTGAAGCTTTCTTT. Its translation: CASKGLTNTEAFF.

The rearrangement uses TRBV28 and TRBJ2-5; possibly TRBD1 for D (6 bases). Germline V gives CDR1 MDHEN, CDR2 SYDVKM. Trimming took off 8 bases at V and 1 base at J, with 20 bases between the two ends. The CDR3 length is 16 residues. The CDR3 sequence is CASQGYGDRSQETQYF. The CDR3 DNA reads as TGTGCCAGCCAGGGGTATGGGGACCGCTCCCAAGAGACCCAGTACTTC.

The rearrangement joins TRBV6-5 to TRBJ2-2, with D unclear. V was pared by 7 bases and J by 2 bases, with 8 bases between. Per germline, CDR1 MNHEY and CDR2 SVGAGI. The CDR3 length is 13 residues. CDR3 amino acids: CASTGRNTGELFF. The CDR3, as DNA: TGTGCCAGCACCGGACGTAACACCGGGGAGCTGTTTTTT.

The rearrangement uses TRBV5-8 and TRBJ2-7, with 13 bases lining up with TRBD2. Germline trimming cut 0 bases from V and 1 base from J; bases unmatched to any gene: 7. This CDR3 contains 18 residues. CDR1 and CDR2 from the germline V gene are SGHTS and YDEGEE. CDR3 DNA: TGTGCCAGCAGCTTGGTGTTGACTAGCGGGAGGTCGTCCTACGAGCAGTACTTC. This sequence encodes CASSLVLTSGRSSYEQYF.

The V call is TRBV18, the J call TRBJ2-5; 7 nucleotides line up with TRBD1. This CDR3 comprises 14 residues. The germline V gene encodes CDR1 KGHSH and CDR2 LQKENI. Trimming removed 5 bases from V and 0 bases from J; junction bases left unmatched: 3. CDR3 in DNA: TGTGCCAGCTCAACCGGGACAGACCAAGAGACCCAGTACTTC. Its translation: CASSTGTDQETQYF.

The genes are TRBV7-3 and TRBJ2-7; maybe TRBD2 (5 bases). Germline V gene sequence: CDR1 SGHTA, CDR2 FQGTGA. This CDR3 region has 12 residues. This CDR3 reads CADPDFLHEQYF. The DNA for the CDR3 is TGTGCAGACCCGGACTTTCTCCACGAGCAGTACTTC.

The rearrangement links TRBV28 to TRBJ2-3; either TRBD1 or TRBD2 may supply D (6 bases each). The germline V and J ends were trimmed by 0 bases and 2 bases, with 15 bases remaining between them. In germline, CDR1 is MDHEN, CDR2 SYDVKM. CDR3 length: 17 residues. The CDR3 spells CASSLWAGRDITDTQYF. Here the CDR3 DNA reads TGTGCCAGCAGTTTATGGGCCGGGCGGGACATCACAGATACGCAGTATTTT.

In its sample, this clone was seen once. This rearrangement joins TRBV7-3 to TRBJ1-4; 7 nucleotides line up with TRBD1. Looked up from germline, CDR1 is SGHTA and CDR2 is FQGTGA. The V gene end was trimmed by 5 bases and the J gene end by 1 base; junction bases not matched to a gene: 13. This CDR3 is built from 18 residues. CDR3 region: CASSPDRERMGTNEKLFF. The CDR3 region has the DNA TGTGCCAGCAGCCCCGACAGGGAAAGGATGGGAACTAATGAAAAACTGTTTTTT.

The CDR3 DNA reads TGTGCCAGCAGCTTGGAGGCGGACACTGAAGCTTTCTTT. Amino acids: CASSLEADTEAFF. The chain is built from TRBV5-6 and TRBJ1-1, with unresolved D. Germline loops: CDR1 SGHDT, CDR2 YYEEEE. V dropped 0 bases and J dropped 3 bases, with 6 bases sitting between them. The CDR3 loop spans 13 amino acids.

CDR3 sequence (DNA): TGTGCCAGCAGTTTAGGGACTAGCGGGACTTGGTACCAAGAGACCCAGTACTTC. Translation: CASSLGTSGTWYQETQYF. The chain links TRBV27 to TRBJ2-5; 13 nucleotides line up with TRBD2. This CDR3 spans 18 amino acids. V was clipped by 2 bases and J by 0 bases; unmatched bases: 6. CDR1 is MNHEY, CDR2 SMNVEV, per germline (reference sequence).

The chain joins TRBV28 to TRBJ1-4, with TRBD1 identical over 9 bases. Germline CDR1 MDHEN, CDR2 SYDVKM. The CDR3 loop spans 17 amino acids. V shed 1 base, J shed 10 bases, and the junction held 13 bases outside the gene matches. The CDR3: CASSLLGKTGGQRKLFF. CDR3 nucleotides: TGTGCCAGCAGTTTATTAGGCAAGACAGGGGGTCAGCGAAAACTGTTTTTT.

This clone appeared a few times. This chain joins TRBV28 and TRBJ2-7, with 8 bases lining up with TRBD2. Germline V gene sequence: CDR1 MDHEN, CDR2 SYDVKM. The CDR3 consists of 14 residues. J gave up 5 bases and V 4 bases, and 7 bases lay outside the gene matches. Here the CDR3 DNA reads TGTGCCAGCAGTTCCAGCGGGAGACTCAACGAGCAGTACTTC. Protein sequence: CASSSSGRLNEQYF.